One T cell receptor (beta chain) is described in this entry. Its antigen has not been determined. No much larger clone is present one base from it, and per-base qualities are unavailable. Library construction relied on 5' RACE. TCRdb names Illumina HiSeq 2500 as the instrument used. The second PCR ran for roughly 6 to 11 cycles and used a J-beta primer mix along with a sample-barcoded 5' primer. Each TCR beta cDNA molecule received a unique molecular identifier from a template-switch 5' adaptor carrying 12 random nucleotides. Each sample yielded at least 2.5 million CDR3-containing paired-end reads. First-strand cDNA was synthesized from all RNA with the Mint cDNA synthesis kit, primed by a TRBC-specific oligonucleotide. All cDNA was treated with uracil-DNA glycosylase and then went through a first 18-cycle PCR with the universal primers M1SS and BC2_uni_R. Per the source publication's procedure: Normalization of each sample was performed by random selection of 1 million high-quality reads, each carrying a distinct molecular identifier. Reads with shared molecular identifiers were discarded instead of being binned into consensus sequences. CDR3 identification, clonotype clustering and error correction used MiTCR with a Q25 quality threshold and the strictest error-elimination algorithm. A nonparametric unseen species model with Euler transformation was used to estimate lower-bound total TCR beta diversity. The public reads were reanalyzed by TCRdb: fastp trimming at Q25, MiXCR alignment, in-frame beta chains only. Duplicate CDR3 protein sequences are folded into a single record with the most common DNA and genes. TCRdb assigned the V and J calls; the authors' analysis was not used. The sample records about 930,000 distinct CDR3 sequences, 25% to 35% of which are singletons. Jointly, the top ten make up about 9.4% of the sample.

These data come from a study of blood T cells in healthy people across ages (dated by TCRdb to about 2015). In the study overall: In model experiments, roughly one uniquely barcoded TCR beta cDNA molecule per two T cells was captured by template switching. Age-related changes in TCR beta repertoire diversity were measured in the study by deep sequencing normalized with unique cDNA molecular identifiers. The donors were split into four age groups: young (average 16 years), middle-aged (about 40), aged (around 67) and long-lived (over 80). Two additional independent replicas of 1 million unique cDNA reads from the same blood draw were analyzed for two donors (one aged 18 to 29 and one aged 80 or older). Overall study results and their limits: As age increased, observed TCR beta diversity per million T cells dropped in a roughly linear way, and a significant reduction was already evident by age roughly 40. A strong correlation was found between observed TCR beta diversity and the percentage of naive T cells measured by flow cytometry. The CMV infection status of donors was not known, potentially confounding age-related changes in expanded clonotypes. Estimates of total diversity based on one million sequenced T cells were considered lower bounds and underestimates. Compared with the aged group, the long-lived group had more naive CD4+ T cells, fewer expanded clones and increased TCR diversity, suggesting age selection. Since profiling was done on bulk unsorted PBMCs, naive and antigen-experienced compartments could not be conclusively compared.

V is clipped by 3 bases and J by 1 base, and the sequence between their germline boundaries is 14 bases long. Its CDR3 holds 16 amino acids, cysteine through phenylalanine. The entry retains the CDR3 DNA only, 48 bases that are in frame from base 1. The germline V gene supplies CDR1 MGHRA and CDR2 YSYEKL. Donors were 40 or so systemically healthy Caucasian individuals from Russia aged roughly 6 to 100 years. Each donor gave around 9.9 milliliters of peripheral blood, collected into EDTA-treated Vacutainer tubes. Ficoll-Paque density-gradient centrifugation was used to isolate PBMCs, with at least 6.5 million obtained per sample. Total RNA, at least 5 micrograms per sample, was extracted from PBMCs with Trizol reagent. For every donor, flow cytometry on a PBMC aliquot measured the percentage of naive CD45RAhigh/CD27high T cells. These data were likewise used in another study, on T cells of mothers and their children. That second publication adds: Donors were nine systemically healthy Caucasian individuals: three mothers and their six children. cDNA synthesis used all of the extracted RNA, with around 1.6 ug of RNA in each 15 ul reaction. In the second PCR, the M1S primer introduced both the sample barcodes and 2-4 random nucleotides. Over 8 million TCR beta CDR3 reads were obtained for each mother, and approximately 3 million reads were obtained for each child. Thymic selection similarly shapes TCR recombination output in related and unrelated pairs, with minor effect from inherited differences. Related mother-child pairs always showed normalized repertoire overlap that was slightly higher than in unrelated mother-child pairs, though the difference was never significant. Persistent microchimeric T cell clones were not detected, at a sensitivity of approximately 100 clones per million clonotypes. Deep NGS was used in the study to compare the TCR beta repertoires of mothers and children and to look for features that separate related mother-child pairs from unrelated individuals. The mean age was around 40 +/- 4 years for the mothers and approximately 11 +/- 4 years for the children. After adapter ligation with NEBNext reagents, the libraries were sequenced on Illumina HiSeq 2000 with 100+100 nt paired-end reads. To avoid cross-contamination, the mother libraries and the child libraries were prepared a month apart and sequenced in separate runs. For each donor, somewhere between about 450,000 and 2,200,000 distinct TCR beta clonotypes were identified. Naive TCR beta clonotypes were estimated from low-frequency clonotypes matched to each donor's FACS-determined naive share, without sorting.

The chain links TRBV4-1 with TRBJ2-3; no confident D gene assignment can be made. Sequencing was carried out using blood. This receptor was taken from a woman in her 40s in good health. At the DNA level, the sequence is TGCGCCAGCAGCCATGATGAAGCTCCCCGCACAGATACGCAGTATTTT. Protein translation: CASSHDEAPRTDTQYF.